This T cell receptor (beta chain) is drawn from a study of CD8 T cells in ankylosing spondylitis. Turning to this clonotype: What it recognizes is unknown.

General study points: Reports say disease-linked clones showed up significantly more in matched ankylosing spondylitis synovial fluid. Reports of some motif variants in reactive arthritis synovial fluid and blood predate this one. Apparently characteristic of ankylosing spondylitis blood was a TCR beta motif (roughly 8 highly homologous variants).

TCRdb used MiXCR to reprocess the 5' RACE reads, holding one entry per CDR3 protein. The sample lists some 840,000 distinct CDR3 sequences; over 9.5% were seen once. The germline V gene encodes CDR1 MDHEN and CDR2 SYDVKM. Trimming cost V 2 bases and J 5 bases, with 12 bases left between them. This CDR3 spans 14 amino acids. V usage is TRBV28 and J usage is TRBJ1-2; D uncertain. The sequence came from a male donor with ankylosing spondylitis. The sample consisted of blood, either unsorted or a sorted T cell fraction (not recorded which). CDR3 sequence: CASSLAPWAYGYTF. CDR3 coding DNA: TGTGCCAGCAGTTTAGCCCCTTGGGCTTATGGCTACACCTTC.